Below are 12 T cell receptor beta chains sequenced from a single sample in a study of T cells in Graves' hyperthyroidism and ophthalmopathy. TCR beta CDR3 sequences were amplified from RNA transcripts. First-round RT-PCR with HTBI primers amplified the TCR CDR3 region. MiXCR, applied by TCRdb to the multiplex PCR reads, yields one record per CDR3 protein. Found here are about 400,000 distinct CDR3 sequences, approximately 15% of them singletons; the top ten hold roughly 21%. Sequencing input: blood. The receptors stem from a woman in her twenties or thirties with Graves' ophthalmopathy.

This clonotype was counted between two and nine times. The rearrangement joins TRBV19 to TRBJ2-2, with 7 positions matching TRBD1. The V segment lost 3 bases and the J segment 9 bases; nucleotides outside the gene matches: 10. The germline V gene has CDR1 LNHDA and CDR2 SQIVND (reference sequence). CDR3 length equals 15 residues. In nucleotides, the CDR3 is TGTGCCAGTAGTATTTTCCCCGACAGGGCTTGGGAGCTGTTTTTT. Translated: CASSIFPDRAWELFF.

This clonotype was counted at least ten times. V is TRBV12-3 or TRBV12-4 and J is TRBJ2-1, with 9 bases lining up with TRBD2. V dropped 10 bases and J dropped 2; count of bases not matched to a gene: 6. CDR3 length: 14 amino acids. DNA for the CDR3: TGTGCCACCATGAGCGGGGGGACCTACAATGAGCAGTTCTTC. It encodes CATMSGGTYNEQFF.

This clonotype occurred many times. The rearrangement links TRBV7-9 to TRBJ1-1; D gene unclear. The CDR3 loop spans 14 amino acids. Trimming shortened V by 3 bases and J by 0 bases, and 8 bases separated the two germline ends. In germline, CDR1 is SEHNR, CDR2 FQNEAQ (reference sequence). In nucleotides, the CDR3 is TGTGCCAGCAGCTTGATGGGGATGAACACTGAAGCTTTCTTT. Its translation: CASSLMGMNTEAFF. The variable domain in full, with the rest retrieved from reference TRBV7-9 and TRBJ1-1, is DTGVSQNPRHKITKRGQNVTFRCDPISEHNRLYWYRQTLGQGPEFLTYFQNEAQLEKSRLLSDRFSAERPKGSFSTLEIQRTEQGDSAMYLCASSLMGMNTEAFFGQGTRLTVV.

The table lists this clonotype with many counts. This chain links TRBV20-1 with TRBJ2-3, with 9 bases matching TRBD1. The CDR3 is made up of 13 amino acids. The J segment lost 3 bases and the V segment lost 3 bases, leaving 1 base of the junction unmatched. CDR1 is DFQATT, CDR2 SNEGSKA, per germline (reference sequence). This CDR3 is CSARGQGTDTQYF. DNA of the CDR3: TGCAGTGCTAGGGGACAGGGAACAGATACGCAGTATTTT.

This clonotype came up a few times. The DNA of the CDR3 is TGTGCCAGCAGTTTTTGGGGGGCGTTGACGGAACATTACCAAGAGACCCAGTACTTC. This sequence encodes CASSFWGALTEHYQETQYF. V gene TRBV12-3 or TRBV12-4 combines with J gene TRBJ2-5; D is possibly TRBD1 or TRBD2 (6 bases each). V was shortened by 3 bases and J by 0 bases, with 23 bases between the two germline ends. The length of the CDR3 is 19 residues.

The chain couples TRBV9 to TRBJ2-3, with TRBD2 identical over 12 bases. CDR3 length: 16 residues. V lost 6 bases, J lost 2 bases, and 7 bases stayed unmatched. The V gene's germline CDR1 is SGDLS and CDR2 YYNGEE. The CDR3 DNA reads TGTGCCAGCAAACAGGGACTAGCGGGCAACACAGATACGCAGTATTTT. As protein: CASKQGLAGNTDTQYF.

V and J are TRBV6-1 and TRBJ2-5; 10 nucleotides line up with TRBD2. Germline V gene sequence: CDR1 MNHNS, CDR2 SASEGT. V shed 6 bases and J 1 base; nucleotides not matched to a gene: 5. The CDR3 is 15 residues long. CDR3 sequence reads: CASRSSGGTQETQYF. The CDR3 region has the DNA TGTGCCAGCAGGAGTAGCGGGGGGACCCAAGAGACCCAGTACTTC.

Many counts were recorded for this clonotype. The chain links TRBV20-1 to TRBJ2-7; TRBD1 agrees at 7 bases. Germline CDR1 and CDR2: DFQATT and SNEGSKA (reference sequence). The CDR3 spans 14 residues. V dropped 6 bases and J dropped 0; count of bases not matched to a gene: 8. CDR3 sequence reads: CSATGTVSSYEQYF. The CDR3 nucleotides read TGCAGTGCGACCGGGACAGTTAGCTCCTACGAGCAGTACTTC.

This clonotype has at least ten counts. The CDR3 bases are TGTGCCAGCAGGGTGGGGGCAAGCTCTGGAAACACCATATATTTT. It is translated as CASRVGASSGNTIYF. The chain recombines TRBV28 with TRBJ1-3; D may be TRBD1 (6 bases). The germline V gene has CDR1 MDHEN and CDR2 SYDVKM. This CDR3 spans 15 amino acids. The V end was cut by 6 bases, the J end by 0 bases, with 12 bases between.

This clonotype was seen repeatedly, ten times or more. This chain joins TRBV7-9 and TRBJ2-1; a weak D match, TRBD1 (6 bases). V was pared by 5 bases and J by 0 bases, with 11 bases between. In germline, CDR1 is SEHNR, CDR2 FQNEAQ (reference sequence). The CDR3 sequence is 15 residues long. CDR3 residues: CASSTGSYSYNEQFF. The CDR3 DNA follows: TGTGCCAGCAGCACAGGGTCCTACTCCTACAATGAGCAGTTCTTC. The whole variable domain, remainder taken from reference TRBV7-9 and TRBJ2-1, is DTGVSQNPRHKITKRGQNVTFRCDPISEHNRLYWYRQTLGQGPEFLTYFQNEAQLEKSRLLSDRFSAERPKGSFSTLEIQRTEQGDSAMYLCASSTGSYSYNEQFFGPGTRLTVL.

The sample holds many counts of this clonotype. This CDR3 is CASSVRTASREAFF. CDR3 sequence (DNA): TGTGCCAGCAGTGTCCGGACAGCCTCCCGTGAAGCTTTCTTT. V gene TRBV6-1 combines with J gene TRBJ1-1; the D gene is possibly TRBD1 (6 bases). There are 14 residues in the CDR3. Germline V gene sequence: CDR1 MNHNS, CDR2 SASEGT. V was trimmed by 4 bases and J by 7 bases, leaving 16 bases between them.

This clonotype was found many times. The gene calls are TRBV11-2 and TRBJ1-1; D not resolved. This CDR3 has 13 amino acids. V lost 1 base and J 11 bases, leaving 14 bases between the germline ends. Germline V gives CDR1 SGHAT, CDR2 FQNNGV. The CDR3 region has the DNA TGTGCCAGCAGCTTAGCGGGCCCCGGGAGGGCTTTCTTT. It specifies CASSLAGPGRAFF.